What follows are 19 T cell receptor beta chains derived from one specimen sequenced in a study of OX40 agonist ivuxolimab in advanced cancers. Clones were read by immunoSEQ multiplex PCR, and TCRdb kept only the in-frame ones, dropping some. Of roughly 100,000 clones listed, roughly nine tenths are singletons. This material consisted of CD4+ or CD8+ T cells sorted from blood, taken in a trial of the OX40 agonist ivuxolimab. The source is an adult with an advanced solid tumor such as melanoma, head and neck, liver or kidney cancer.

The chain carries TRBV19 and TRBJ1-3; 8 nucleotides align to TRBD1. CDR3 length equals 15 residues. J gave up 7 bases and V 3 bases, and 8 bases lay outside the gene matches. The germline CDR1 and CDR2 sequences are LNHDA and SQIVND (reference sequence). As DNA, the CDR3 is TGTGCCAGTAGTATGCCCGGACAGGGAGGTAACACCATATATTTT. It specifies CASSMPGQGGNTIYF.

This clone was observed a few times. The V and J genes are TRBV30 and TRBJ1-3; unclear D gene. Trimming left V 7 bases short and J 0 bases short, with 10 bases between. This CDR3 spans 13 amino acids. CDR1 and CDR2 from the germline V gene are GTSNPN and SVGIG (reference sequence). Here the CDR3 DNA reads TGTGCCTCGCCGGGCAGCTCTGGAAACACCATATATTTT. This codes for CASPGSSGNTIYF.

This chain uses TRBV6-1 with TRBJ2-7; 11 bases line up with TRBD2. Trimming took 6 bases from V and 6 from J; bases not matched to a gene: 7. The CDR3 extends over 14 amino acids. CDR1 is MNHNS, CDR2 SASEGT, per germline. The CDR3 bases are TGTGCCAGCAGACCGACTAGCGGGATGGGCGAGCAGTACTTC. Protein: CASRPTSGMGEQYF.

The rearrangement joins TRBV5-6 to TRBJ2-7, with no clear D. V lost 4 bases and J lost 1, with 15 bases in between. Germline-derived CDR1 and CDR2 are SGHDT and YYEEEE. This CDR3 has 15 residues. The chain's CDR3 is CASSVSPQSSYEQYF. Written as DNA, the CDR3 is TGTGCCAGCAGCGTCTCACCTCAGAGTTCCTACGAGCAGTACTTC.

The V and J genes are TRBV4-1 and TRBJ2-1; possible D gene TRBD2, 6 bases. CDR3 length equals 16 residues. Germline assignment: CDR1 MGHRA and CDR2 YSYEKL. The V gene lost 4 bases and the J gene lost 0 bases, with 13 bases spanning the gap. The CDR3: CASSLERASSYNEQFF. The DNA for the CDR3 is TGCGCCAGCAGCCTCGAGCGGGCTAGCTCCTACAATGAGCAGTTCTTC.

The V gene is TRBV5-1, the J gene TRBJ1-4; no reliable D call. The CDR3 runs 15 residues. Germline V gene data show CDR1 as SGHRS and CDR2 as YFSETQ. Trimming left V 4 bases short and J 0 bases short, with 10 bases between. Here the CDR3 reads CASSHRAATNEKLFF. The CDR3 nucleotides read TGCGCCAGCAGCCACCGTGCCGCAACTAATGAAAAACTGTTTTTT.

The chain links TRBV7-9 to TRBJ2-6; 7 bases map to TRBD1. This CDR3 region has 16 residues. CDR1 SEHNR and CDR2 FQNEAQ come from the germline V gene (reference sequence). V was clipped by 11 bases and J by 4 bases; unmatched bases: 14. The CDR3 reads CALGQGVVSGANVLTF. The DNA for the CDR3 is TGTGCCCTCGGCCAGGGGGTTGTGTCGGGGGCCAACGTCCTGACTTTC.

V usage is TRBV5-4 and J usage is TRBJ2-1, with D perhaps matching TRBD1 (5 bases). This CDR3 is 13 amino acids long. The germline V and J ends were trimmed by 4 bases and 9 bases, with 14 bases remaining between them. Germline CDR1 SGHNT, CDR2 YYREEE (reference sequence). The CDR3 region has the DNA TGTGCCAGCAGCGGGATCGAGCAGGGTGAGCAGTTCTTC. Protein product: CASSGIEQGEQFF.

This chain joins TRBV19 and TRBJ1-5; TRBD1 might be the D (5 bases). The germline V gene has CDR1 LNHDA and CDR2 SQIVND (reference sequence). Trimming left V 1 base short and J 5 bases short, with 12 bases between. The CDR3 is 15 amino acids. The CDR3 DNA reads TGTGCCAGTAGTATAGGGGACGGATTACATCAGCCCCAGCATTTT. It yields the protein CASSIGDGLHQPQHF.

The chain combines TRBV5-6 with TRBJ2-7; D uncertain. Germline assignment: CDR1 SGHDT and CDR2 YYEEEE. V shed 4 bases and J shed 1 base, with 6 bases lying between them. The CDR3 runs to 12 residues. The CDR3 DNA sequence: TGTGCCAGCAGCCGTGCTTCCTACGAGCAGTACTTC. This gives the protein CASSRASYEQYF.

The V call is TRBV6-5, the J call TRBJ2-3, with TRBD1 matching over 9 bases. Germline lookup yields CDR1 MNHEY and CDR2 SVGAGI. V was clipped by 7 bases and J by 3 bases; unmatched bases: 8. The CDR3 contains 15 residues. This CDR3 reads CASTLQGAVTDTQYF. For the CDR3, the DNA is TGTGCCAGCACCCTACAGGGGGCGGTGACAGATACGCAGTATTTT.

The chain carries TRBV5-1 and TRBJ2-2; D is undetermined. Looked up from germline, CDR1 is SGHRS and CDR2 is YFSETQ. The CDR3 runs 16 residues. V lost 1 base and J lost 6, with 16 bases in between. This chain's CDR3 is CASSLRIGLAAGELFF. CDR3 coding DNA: TGCGCCAGCAGCTTGAGGATAGGTCTTGCCGCCGGGGAGCTGTTTTTT.

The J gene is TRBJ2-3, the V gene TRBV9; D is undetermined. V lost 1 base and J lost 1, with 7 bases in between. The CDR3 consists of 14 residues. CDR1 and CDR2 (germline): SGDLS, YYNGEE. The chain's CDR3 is CASSVTPRTDTQYF. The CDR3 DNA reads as TGTGCCAGCAGCGTAACTCCCCGCACAGATACGCAGTATTTT.

CDR3 in DNA: TGTGCCAGCTCACCAACTAGCGGGACCTCCACAGATACGCAGTATTTT. Its translation is CASSPTSGTSTDTQYF. The J gene is TRBJ2-3, the V gene TRBV18, with 10 bases aligning to TRBD2. The V gene's germline CDR1 is KGHSH and CDR2 LQKENI. Trimming cost V 2 bases and J 2 bases; bases outside gene matches: 4. The CDR3 is 16 residues long.

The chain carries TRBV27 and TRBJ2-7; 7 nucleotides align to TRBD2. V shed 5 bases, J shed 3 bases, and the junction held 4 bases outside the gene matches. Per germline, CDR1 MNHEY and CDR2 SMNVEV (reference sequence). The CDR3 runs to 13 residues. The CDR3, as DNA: TGTGCCAGCAGTATCGGGACTATCTACGAGCAGTACTTC. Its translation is CASSIGTIYEQYF.

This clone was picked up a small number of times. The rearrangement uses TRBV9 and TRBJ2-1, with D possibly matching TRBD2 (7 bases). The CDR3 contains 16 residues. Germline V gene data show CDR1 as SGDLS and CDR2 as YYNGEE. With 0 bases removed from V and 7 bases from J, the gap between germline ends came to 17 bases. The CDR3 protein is CASSVGGGALPNEQFF. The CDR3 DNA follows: TGTGCCAGCAGCGTAGGAGGGGGGGCTCTGCCGAATGAGCAGTTCTTC.

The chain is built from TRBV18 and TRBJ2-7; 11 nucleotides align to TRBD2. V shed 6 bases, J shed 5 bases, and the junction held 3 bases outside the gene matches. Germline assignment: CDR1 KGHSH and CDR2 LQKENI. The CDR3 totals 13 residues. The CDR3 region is CASSGLAGNEQYF. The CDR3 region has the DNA TGTGCCAGCTCCGGACTAGCGGGTAACGAGCAGTACTTC. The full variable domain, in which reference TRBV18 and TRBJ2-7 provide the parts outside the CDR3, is NAGVMQNPRHLVRRRGQEARLRCSPMKGHSHVYWYRQLPEEGLKFMVYLQKENIIDESGMPKERFSAEFPKEGPSILRIQQVVRGDSAAYFCASSGLAGNEQYFGPGTRLTVT.

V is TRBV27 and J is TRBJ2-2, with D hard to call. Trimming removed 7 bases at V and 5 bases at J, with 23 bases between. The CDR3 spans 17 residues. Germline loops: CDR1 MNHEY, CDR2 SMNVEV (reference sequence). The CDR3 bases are TGTGCCAGCACACTCGACATCAATAGGGCATCAACCGGGGAGCTGTTTTTT. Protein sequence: CASTLDINRASTGELFF.

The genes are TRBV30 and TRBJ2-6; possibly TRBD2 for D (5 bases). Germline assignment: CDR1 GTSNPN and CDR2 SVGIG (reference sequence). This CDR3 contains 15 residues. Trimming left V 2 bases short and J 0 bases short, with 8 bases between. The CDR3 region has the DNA TGTGCCTGGAGTCGGGAAAGCTCTGGGGCCAACGTCCTGACTTTC. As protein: CAWSRESSGANVLTF.